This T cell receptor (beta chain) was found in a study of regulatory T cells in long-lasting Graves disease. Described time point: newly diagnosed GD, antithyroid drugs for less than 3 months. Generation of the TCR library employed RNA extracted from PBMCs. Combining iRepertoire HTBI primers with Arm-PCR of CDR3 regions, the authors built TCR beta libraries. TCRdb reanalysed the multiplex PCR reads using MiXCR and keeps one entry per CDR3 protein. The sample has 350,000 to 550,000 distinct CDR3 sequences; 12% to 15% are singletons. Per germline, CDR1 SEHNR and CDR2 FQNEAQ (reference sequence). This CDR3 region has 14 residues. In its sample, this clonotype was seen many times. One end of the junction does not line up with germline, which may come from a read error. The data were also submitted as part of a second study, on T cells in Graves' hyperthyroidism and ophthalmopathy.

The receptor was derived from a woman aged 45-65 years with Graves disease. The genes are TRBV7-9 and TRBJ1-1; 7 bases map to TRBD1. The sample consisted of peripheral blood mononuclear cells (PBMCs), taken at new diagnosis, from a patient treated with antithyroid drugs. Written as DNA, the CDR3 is TGTGCCGGCAGCTTCCAACAGGGGACCGAAGAAGCTTTCTTT. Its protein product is CAGSFQQGTEEAFF.